These T cell receptor beta chains were read from a single sample in a study of shared clonotypes between healthy human individuals. Assay used: immunoSEQ multiplex PCR; TCRdb lists only in-frame clones, some missing. The repertoire includes roughly 480,000 clones, around 79% of them detected once, and more than 10% sits in the top ten. Sequencing used PBMCs. The source of these receptors is a woman between 40 and 50 years old in good health. Some clones in this sample may be carry-over from other donors' samples. Each CDR3 is given with its conserved first and last residue. A D gene is named only where the DNA matches it firmly. Part of the rows lack a size; the others show once, few, many or a class for expanded clones.

cdr3_nt: TGCGCCAGCAGAGACAGCGTTAACACTGAAGCTTTCTTT; cdr3_aa: CASRDSVNTEAFF; d_call: -; clone_size: -; v_call: TRBV5-1; j_call: TRBJ1-1
cdr3_nt: TGCGCCAGCAGCCAAGAAGAGGGGGGAGGGTTTCACGAGCAGTACTTC; cdr3_aa: CASSQEEGGGFHEQYF; d_call: -; clone_size: -; v_call: TRBV4-3; j_call: TRBJ2-7
cdr3_nt: TGCGCCAGCAGCTTGGATGGAAACAATCAGCCCCAGCATTTT; cdr3_aa: CASSLDGNNQPQHF; d_call: -; clone_size: -; v_call: TRBV5-1; j_call: TRBJ1-5
cdr3_nt: TGTGCCAGCAGCCACGGGACAGGGAACACCGGGGAGCTGTTTTTT; cdr3_aa: CASSHGTGNTGELFF; d_call: TRBD1; clone_size: -; v_call: TRBV9; j_call: TRBJ2-2
cdr3_nt: TGTGCCAGCAGCATCTCGACTAGCGTCCACAATGAGCAGTTCTTC; cdr3_aa: CASSISTSVHNEQFF; d_call: -; clone_size: -; v_call: TRBV21-1; j_call: TRBJ2-1
cdr3_nt: TGCGCCAGCAGCCAAGGGTCGTGGAGCAATCAGCCCCAGCATTTT; cdr3_aa: CASSQGSWSNQPQHF; d_call: -; clone_size: -; v_call: TRBV4-1; j_call: TRBJ1-5
cdr3_nt: TGTGCCTGGGCTCTCTCGGAGACCCAGTACTTC; cdr3_aa: CAWALSETQYF; d_call: -; clone_size: -; v_call: TRBV30; j_call: TRBJ2-5
cdr3_nt: TGCGCCAGCAGGAACCGACAGACGAACACCGGGGAGCTGTTTTTT; cdr3_aa: CASRNRQTNTGELFF; d_call: -; clone_size: -; v_call: TRBV4-1; j_call: TRBJ2-2
cdr3_nt: TGTGCCAGCAGCTTTGGGAATAGGATCTATGGCTACACCTTC; cdr3_aa: CASSFGNRIYGYTF; d_call: -; clone_size: few; v_call: TRBV5-4; j_call: TRBJ1-2
cdr3_nt: TGTGCCAGCAGCTCCCCACCCGGGAGCCAGTTCTTC; cdr3_aa: CASSSPPGSQFF; d_call: -; clone_size: -; v_call: TRBV7-3; j_call: TRBJ2-1
cdr3_nt: TGCGCCAGCAGCTTTCGGCCGAGCAATGAGCAGTTCTTC; cdr3_aa: CASSFRPSNEQFF; d_call: -; clone_size: -; v_call: TRBV5-1; j_call: TRBJ2-1
cdr3_nt: TGTGCCAGCAGCTTGCTTATTTCGGGCTATGGCTACACCTTC; cdr3_aa: CASSLLISGYGYTF; d_call: -; clone_size: few; v_call: TRBV5-6; j_call: TRBJ1-2
cdr3_nt: TGTGCCAGCAGCTTGATTCGGGGAAGCTCCTACAATGAGCAGTTCTTC; cdr3_aa: CASSLIRGSSYNEQFF; d_call: -; clone_size: -; v_call: TRBV7-8; j_call: TRBJ2-1
cdr3_nt: TGCAGCGTCGCAGACTCTGGGGCCAACGTCCTGACTTTC; cdr3_aa: CSVADSGANVLTF; d_call: -; clone_size: -; v_call: TRBV29-1; j_call: TRBJ2-6
cdr3_nt: TGTGCCACCAGCAGAGCTACCGGGGAGCTGTTTTTT; cdr3_aa: CATSRATGELFF; d_call: -; clone_size: -; v_call: TRBV15; j_call: TRBJ2-2
cdr3_nt: TGTGCCAGCAGCTTAGGGGTAGGCCAGCCCCAGCATTTT; cdr3_aa: CASSLGVGQPQHF; d_call: -; clone_size: few; v_call: TRBV7-8; j_call: TRBJ1-5
cdr3_nt: TGTGCCAGCAGCCCCCCCGGGGGCTGGGGTAACCAAGAGACCCAGTACTTC; cdr3_aa: CASSPPGGWGNQETQYF; d_call: -; clone_size: -; v_call: TRBV7-2; j_call: TRBJ2-5
cdr3_nt: TGTGCCAGCAGCCCCCTAGGAGGGGCGGTTAACACTGAAGCTTTCTTT; cdr3_aa: CASSPLGGAVNTEAFF; d_call: -; clone_size: many; v_call: TRBV14; j_call: TRBJ1-1
cdr3_nt: TGTGCCAGCAGCTCCGGACTAGCGGGAGGGCCGGATGAGCAGTTCTTC; cdr3_aa: CASSSGLAGGPDEQFF; d_call: TRBD2; clone_size: -; v_call: TRBV5-8; j_call: TRBJ2-1
cdr3_nt: TGTGCCAGCAGCCGAACAGGGGGCTATCAGCCCCAGCATTTT; cdr3_aa: CASSRTGGYQPQHF; d_call: TRBD1; clone_size: -; v_call: TRBV28; j_call: TRBJ1-5
cdr3_nt: TGTGCCAGCAGATTAACCCGGGGGCGGGGGTATGGCTACACCTTC; cdr3_aa: CASRLTRGRGYGYTF; d_call: -; clone_size: -; v_call: TRBV7-2; j_call: TRBJ1-2
cdr3_nt: TGTGCCAGCAGCCCCCAGACTTACTACACTGAGCAGTTCTTC; cdr3_aa: CASSPQTYYTEQFF; d_call: -; clone_size: -; v_call: TRBV7-2; j_call: TRBJ2-1
cdr3_nt: TGTGCCAGCAGCTTAGGACACCTGAACACTGAAGCTTTCTTT; cdr3_aa: CASSLGHLNTEAFF; d_call: -; clone_size: -; v_call: TRBV13; j_call: TRBJ1-1
cdr3_nt: TGTGCCAGCAGTCCAGGGCGGGGTACTCTTGAAGCTTTCTTT; cdr3_aa: CASSPGRGTLEAFF; d_call: -; clone_size: -; v_call: TRBV27; j_call: TRBJ1-1
cdr3_nt: TGCGCCAGCAGCTTGGAGGGGGCGTACGAGCAGTACTTC; cdr3_aa: CASSLEGAYEQYF; d_call: TRBD1; clone_size: -; v_call: TRBV5-1; j_call: TRBJ2-7
cdr3_nt: TGCGCCAGCAGCAACCCTAGTAGCGCCACGCAGTTCTTC; cdr3_aa: CASSNPSSATQFF; d_call: -; clone_size: -; v_call: TRBV10-1; j_call: TRBJ2-1
cdr3_nt: TGTGCCAGCAGCTTAGCAGGGGGCTCAGGCAATCAGCCCCAGCATTTT; cdr3_aa: CASSLAGGSGNQPQHF; d_call: TRBD1; clone_size: few; v_call: TRBV7-2; j_call: TRBJ1-5
cdr3_nt: TGCGCCAGCAGCTTGCTGGGGATCCCCGGGGGGAACACTGAAGCTTTCTTT; cdr3_aa: CASSLLGIPGGNTEAFF; d_call: -; clone_size: -; v_call: TRBV5-1; j_call: TRBJ1-1
cdr3_nt: TGTGCCAGCAGCTCCGGATCCTCCACAGATACGCAGTATTTT; cdr3_aa: CASSSGSSTDTQYF; d_call: -; clone_size: -; v_call: TRBV7-2; j_call: TRBJ2-3
cdr3_nt: TGCGCCAGCAGCCAAATAGCGGGATCTTTGAGGGGAGATACGCAGTATTTT; cdr3_aa: CASSQIAGSLRGDTQYF; d_call: TRBD2; clone_size: -; v_call: TRBV4-3; j_call: TRBJ2-3
cdr3_nt: TGTGCCAGCAGCTTGTACAGCCAAGTTCCCTACGAGCAGTACTTC; cdr3_aa: CASSLYSQVPYEQYF; d_call: -; clone_size: -; v_call: TRBV5-6; j_call: TRBJ2-7
cdr3_nt: TGTGCCAGCAGTCGGGAGACCTACAATGAGCAGTTCTTC; cdr3_aa: CASSRETYNEQFF; d_call: -; clone_size: -; v_call: TRBV6-1; j_call: TRBJ2-1
cdr3_nt: TGTGCCTTCGCGACAGGGACAGATACGCAGTATTTT; cdr3_aa: CAFATGTDTQYF; d_call: TRBD1; clone_size: -; v_call: TRBV30; j_call: TRBJ2-3
cdr3_nt: TGTGCCAGTAGTATAGGACTAGCGGAGAGCTACGAGCAGTACTTC; cdr3_aa: CASSIGLAESYEQYF; d_call: TRBD2; clone_size: -; v_call: TRBV19; j_call: TRBJ2-7
cdr3_nt: TGTGCCAGCACCACGACTAGCGGGAGTCGGGCCTACGAGCAGTACTTC; cdr3_aa: CASTTTSGSRAYEQYF; d_call: TRBD2; clone_size: -; v_call: TRBV19; j_call: TRBJ2-7
cdr3_nt: TGCAGCGTGGCCGACAGGGGGCTTGGCTACACCTTC; cdr3_aa: CSVADRGLGYTF; d_call: TRBD1; clone_size: -; v_call: TRBV29-1; j_call: TRBJ1-2
cdr3_nt: TGTGCCAGCGGGACCCCGGACAGGGCGGTACACGAGCAGTACTTC; cdr3_aa: CASGTPDRAVHEQYF; d_call: TRBD1; clone_size: -; v_call: TRBV9; j_call: TRBJ2-7
cdr3_nt: TGTGCCAGCAGTTTCTCGGACAGGGGTAACTACGAGCAGTACTTC; cdr3_aa: CASSFSDRGNYEQYF; d_call: TRBD1; clone_size: -; v_call: TRBV28; j_call: TRBJ2-7
cdr3_nt: TGTGCCAGCAGGGACAGGAGTAATGAAAAACTGTTTTTT; cdr3_aa: CASRDRSNEKLFF; d_call: TRBD1; clone_size: few; v_call: TRBV2; j_call: TRBJ1-4
cdr3_nt: TGTGCCAGCAGTTTATCCCTCGGATCCCAAGAGACCCAGTACTTC; cdr3_aa: CASSLSLGSQETQYF; d_call: -; clone_size: -; v_call: TRBV28; j_call: TRBJ2-5